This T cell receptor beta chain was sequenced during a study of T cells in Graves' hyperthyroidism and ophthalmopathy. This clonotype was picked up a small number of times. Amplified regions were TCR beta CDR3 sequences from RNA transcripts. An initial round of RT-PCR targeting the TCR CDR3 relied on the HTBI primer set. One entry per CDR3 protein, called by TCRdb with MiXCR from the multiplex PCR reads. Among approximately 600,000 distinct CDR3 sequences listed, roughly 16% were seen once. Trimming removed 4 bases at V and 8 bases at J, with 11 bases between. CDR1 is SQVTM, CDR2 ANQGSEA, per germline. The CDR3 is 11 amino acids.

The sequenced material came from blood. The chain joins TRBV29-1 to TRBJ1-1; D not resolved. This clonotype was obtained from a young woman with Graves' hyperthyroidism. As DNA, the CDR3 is TGCAGCGTTGTTGAGGCCTACGAAGCTTTCTTT. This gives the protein CSVVEAYEAFF.